Below, 9 T cell receptor beta chains from the same sample are listed, as sequenced in a study of blood T cell repertoires in COVID-19. The table came from immunoSEQ multiplex PCR; TCRdb's copy has only in-frame clones and leaves some out. Of around 160,000 clones listed, about 88% are singletons. Sequences were obtained from peripheral blood. The receptor source for this set is a woman of 80 years or more with acute or convalescent COVID-19.

The chain links TRBV28 to TRBJ2-1, with 12 nucleotides matching TRBD2. J was trimmed by 7 bases and V by 5 bases; bases with no gene match: 6. The CDR3 has 15 amino acids. The germline gives CDR1 MDHEN, CDR2 SYDVKM. CDR3 sequence: CASSATSGSHNEQFF. CDR3 bases: TGTGCCAGCAGTGCGACTAGCGGGAGTCATAATGAGCAGTTCTTC.

V is TRBV19 and J is TRBJ2-7; possibly TRBD2 for D (5 bases). With 5 bases removed from V and 2 bases from J, the gap between germline ends came to 16 bases. CDR1 is LNHDA and CDR2 is SQIVND in the germline V gene (reference sequence). The CDR3 is 15 amino acids. CDR3 in DNA: TGTGCCAGTAGTCCCCGACGGGGAGCCACCTACGAGCAGTACTTC. Its translation is CASSPRRGATYEQYF.

This clone came up once. The CDR3 DNA reads TGTGCCATCCAAAACCGGGACAGGGGACAAGATACGCAGTATTTT. Its translation is CAIQNRDRGQDTQYF. The rearrangement links TRBV10-3 to TRBJ2-3; 10 bases match TRBD1. The CDR3 is 15 amino acids. Losses at the gene ends were 8 bases for V and 5 bases for J; bases not matched to a gene: 10. Germline V lookup: CDR1 ENHRY, CDR2 SYGVKD.

The chain couples TRBV13 to TRBJ2-3; TRBD2 matches at 9 bases. This CDR3 has 15 amino acids. Germline trimming cut 2 bases from V and 1 base from J; bases unmatched to any gene: 1. Germline loops: CDR1 PRHDT, CDR2 FYEKMQ (reference sequence). CDR3 loop: CASSLRTSGTDTQYF. For the CDR3, the DNA is TGTGCCAGCAGCTTACGGACTAGCGGCACAGATACGCAGTATTTT. The whole variable domain, remainder taken from reference TRBV13 and TRBJ2-3, is AAGVIQSPRHLIKEKRETATLKCYPIPRHDTVYWYQQGPGQDPQFLISFYEKMQSDKGSIPDRFSAQQFSDYHSELNMSSLELGDSALYFCASSLRTSGTDTQYFGPGTRLTVL.

This clone was observed a single time. The chain couples TRBV10-3 to TRBJ2-1; D is possibly TRBD1 (8 bases). CDR1 is ENHRY, CDR2 SYGVKD, per germline. Trimming removed 11 bases from V and 10 bases from J, with 21 bases in between. CDR3 length: 13 amino acids. Written as DNA, the CDR3 is TGTGCCGGACAGGGTCCCGGACTAGGCGAGCAGTTCTTC. Protein sequence: CAGQGPGLGEQFF.

The CDR3 loop reads CASRRVTGDLVSYAHEKLFF. The CDR3 DNA reads TGCGCCAGCAGGCGGGTCACAGGGGACCTCGTGAGTTACGCTCATGAAAAACTGTTTTTT. This chain links TRBV5-1 with TRBJ1-4; TRBD1 agrees at 7 bases. The trim removed 5 bases at V and 6 bases at J, leaving 25 bases unmatched. From germline, CDR1 is SGHRS and CDR2 YFSETQ. CDR3 size: 20 residues. The full variable domain, in which reference TRBV5-1 and TRBJ1-4 provide the parts outside the CDR3, is KAGVTQTPRYLIKTRGQQVTLSCSPISGHRSVSWYQQTPGQGLQFLFEYFSETQRNKGNFPGRFSGRQFSNSRSEMNVSTLELGDSALYLCASRRVTGDLVSYAHEKLFFGSGTQLSVL.

The chain is built from TRBV7-8 and TRBJ2-1; 7 bases agree with TRBD2. J was trimmed by 4 bases and V by 3 bases; bases with no gene match: 9. The CDR3 loop spans 16 amino acids. Germline lookup yields CDR1 SGHVS and CDR2 FQNEAQ. The CDR3: CASSFQSSGVYNEQFF. DNA of the CDR3: TGTGCCAGCAGCTTTCAATCCAGCGGGGTTTACAATGAGCAGTTCTTC.

This chain connects TRBV5-1 to TRBJ1-1; D may be TRBD1 (6 bases). Germline lookup yields CDR1 SGHRS and CDR2 YFSETQ. Trimming pared 4 bases from V and 6 bases from J, leaving 13 bases between. The CDR3 extends over 13 amino acids. CDR3 in DNA: TGCGCCAGCAGCACCGGACAGTTTGCTGAAGCTTTCTTT. Translated, it gives CASSTGQFAEAFF.

J is TRBJ2-7 and V is TRBV7-3; 7 nucleotides match TRBD1. The CDR3 length is 16 residues. The V gene's germline CDR1 is SGHTA and CDR2 FQGTGA. After removal of 2 bases from V and 5 bases from J, the junction contained 12 bases not matched to a gene. The CDR3 spells CASSLLNRGSFDEQYF. Written as DNA, the CDR3 is TGTGCCAGCAGCTTATTAAACAGGGGATCATTTGACGAGCAGTACTTC. Complete variable domain (other parts from reference TRBV7-3 and TRBJ2-7): GAGVSQTPSNKVTEKGKYVELRCDPISGHTALYWYRQSLGQGPEFLIYFQGTGAADDSGLPNDRFFAVRPEGSVSTLKIQRTERGDSAVYLCASSLLNRGSFDEQYFGPGTRLTVT.